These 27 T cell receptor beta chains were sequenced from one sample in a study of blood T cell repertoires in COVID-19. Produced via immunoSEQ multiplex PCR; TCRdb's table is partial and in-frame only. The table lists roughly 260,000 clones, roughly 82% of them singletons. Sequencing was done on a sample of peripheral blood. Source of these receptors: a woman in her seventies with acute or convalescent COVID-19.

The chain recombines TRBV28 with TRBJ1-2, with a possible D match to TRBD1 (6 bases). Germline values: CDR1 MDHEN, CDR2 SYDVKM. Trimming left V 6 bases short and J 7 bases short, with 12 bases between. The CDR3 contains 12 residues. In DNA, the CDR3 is TGTGCCAGCAGGCCACAGGGCGGTGGCTACACCTTC. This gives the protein CASRPQGGGYTF.

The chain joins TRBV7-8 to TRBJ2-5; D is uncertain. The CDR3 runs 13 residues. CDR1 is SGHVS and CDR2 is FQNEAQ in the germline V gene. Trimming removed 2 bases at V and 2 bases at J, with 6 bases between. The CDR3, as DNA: TGTGCCAGCAGCTTAAACAGACAAGAGACCCAGTACTTC. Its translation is CASSLNRQETQYF.

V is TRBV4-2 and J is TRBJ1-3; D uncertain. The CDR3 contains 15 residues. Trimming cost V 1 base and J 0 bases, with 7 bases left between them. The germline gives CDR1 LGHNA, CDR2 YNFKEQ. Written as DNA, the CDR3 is TGTGCCAGCAGCCAAGCCGGTCGCTCTGGAAACACCATATATTTT. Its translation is CASSQAGRSGNTIYF.

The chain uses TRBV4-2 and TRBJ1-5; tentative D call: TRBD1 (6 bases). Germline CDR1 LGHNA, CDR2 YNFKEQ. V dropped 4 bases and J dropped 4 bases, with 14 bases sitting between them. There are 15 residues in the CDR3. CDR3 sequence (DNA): TGTGCCAGCAGCCCACCCGGGACAAGGAATCAGCCCCAGCATTTT. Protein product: CASSPPGTRNQPQHF.

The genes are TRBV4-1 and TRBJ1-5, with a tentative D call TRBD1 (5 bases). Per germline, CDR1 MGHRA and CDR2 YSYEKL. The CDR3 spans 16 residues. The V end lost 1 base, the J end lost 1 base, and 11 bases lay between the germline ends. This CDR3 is CASSQGGDGSNQPQHF. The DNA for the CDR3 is TGCGCCAGCAGCCAAGGGGGGGACGGAAGCAATCAGCCCCAGCATTTT.

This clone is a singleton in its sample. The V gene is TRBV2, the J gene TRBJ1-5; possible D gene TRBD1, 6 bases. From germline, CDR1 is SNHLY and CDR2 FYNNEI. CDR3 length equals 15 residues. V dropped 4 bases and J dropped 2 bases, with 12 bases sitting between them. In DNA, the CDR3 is TGTGCCAGCAGTGTACAGGGTTTGGGCAATCAGCCCCAGCATTTT. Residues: CASSVQGLGNQPQHF.

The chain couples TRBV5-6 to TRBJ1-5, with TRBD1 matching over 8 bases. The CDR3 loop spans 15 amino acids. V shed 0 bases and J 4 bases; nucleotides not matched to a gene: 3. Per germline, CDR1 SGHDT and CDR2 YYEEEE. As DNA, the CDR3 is TGTGCCAGCAGCTTGGGGGGACAGGCGAATCAGCCCCAGCATTTT. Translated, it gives CASSLGGQANQPQHF.

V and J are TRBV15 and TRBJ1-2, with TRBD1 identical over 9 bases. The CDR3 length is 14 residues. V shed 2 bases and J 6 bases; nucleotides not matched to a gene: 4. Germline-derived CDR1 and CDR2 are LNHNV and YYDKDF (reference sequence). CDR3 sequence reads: CATSRSGQGDGYTF. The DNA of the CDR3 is TGTGCCACCAGCAGATCGGGACAGGGAGATGGCTACACCTTC.

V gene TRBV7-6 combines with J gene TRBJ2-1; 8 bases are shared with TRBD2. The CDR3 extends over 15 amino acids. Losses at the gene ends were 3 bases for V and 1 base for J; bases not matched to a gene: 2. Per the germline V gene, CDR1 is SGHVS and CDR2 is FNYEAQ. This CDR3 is CASSFRGGSYNEQFF. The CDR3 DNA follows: TGTGCCAGCAGCTTTCGGGGGGGGTCCTACAATGAGCAGTTCTTC.

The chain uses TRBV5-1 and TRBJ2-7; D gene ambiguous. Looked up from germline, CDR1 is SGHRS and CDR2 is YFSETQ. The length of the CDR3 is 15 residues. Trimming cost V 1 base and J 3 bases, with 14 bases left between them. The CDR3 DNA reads TGCGCCAGCAGCTTGTGGTCCAGGCCAAGCTACGAGCAGTACTTC. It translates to CASSLWSRPSYEQYF.

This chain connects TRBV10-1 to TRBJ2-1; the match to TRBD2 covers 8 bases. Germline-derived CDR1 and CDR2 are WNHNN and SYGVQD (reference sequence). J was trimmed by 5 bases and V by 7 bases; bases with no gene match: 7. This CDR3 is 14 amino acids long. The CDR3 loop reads CASNPGGADNEQFF. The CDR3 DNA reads TGCGCCAGCAACCCCGGGGGGGCCGACAATGAGCAGTTCTTC.

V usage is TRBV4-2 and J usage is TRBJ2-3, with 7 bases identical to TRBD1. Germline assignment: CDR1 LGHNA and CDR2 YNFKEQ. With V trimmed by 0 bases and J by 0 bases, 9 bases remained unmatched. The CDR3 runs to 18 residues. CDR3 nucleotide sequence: TGTGCCAGCAGCCAAGATCCGACAGGGCATCCGAGCACAGATACGCAGTATTTT. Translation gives CASSQDPTGHPSTDTQYF.

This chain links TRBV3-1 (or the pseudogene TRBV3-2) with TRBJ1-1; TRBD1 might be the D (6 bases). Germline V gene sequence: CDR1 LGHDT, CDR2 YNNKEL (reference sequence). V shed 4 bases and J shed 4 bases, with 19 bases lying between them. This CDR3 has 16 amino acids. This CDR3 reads CASSRSLGAPGTEAFF. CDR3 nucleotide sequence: TGTGCCAGCAGCCGAAGCCTGGGGGCGCCGGGCACTGAAGCTTTCTTT.

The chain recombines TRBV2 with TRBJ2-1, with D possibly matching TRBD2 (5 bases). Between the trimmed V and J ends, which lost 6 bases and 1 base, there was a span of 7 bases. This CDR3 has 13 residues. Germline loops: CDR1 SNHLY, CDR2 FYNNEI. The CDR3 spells CASRPGSYNEQFF. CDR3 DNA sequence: TGTGCCAGCAGACCGGGATCCTACAATGAGCAGTTCTTC.

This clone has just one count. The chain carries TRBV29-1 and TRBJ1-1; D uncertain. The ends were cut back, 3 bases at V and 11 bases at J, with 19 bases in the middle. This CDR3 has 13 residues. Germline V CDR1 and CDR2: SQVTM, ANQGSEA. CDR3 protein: CSVESYRARKAFF. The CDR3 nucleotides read TGCAGCGTTGAGAGTTACCGAGCGCGGAAGGCTTTCTTT. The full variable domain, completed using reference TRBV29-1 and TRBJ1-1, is SAVISQKPSRDICQRGTSLTIQCQVDSQVTMMFWYRQQPGQSLTLIATANQGSEATYESGFVIDKFPISRPNLTFSTLTVSNMSPEDSSIYLCSVESYRARKAFFGQGTRLTVV.

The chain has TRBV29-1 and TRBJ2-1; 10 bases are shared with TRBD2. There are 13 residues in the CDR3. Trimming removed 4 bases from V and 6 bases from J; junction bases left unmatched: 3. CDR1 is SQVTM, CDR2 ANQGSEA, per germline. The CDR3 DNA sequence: TGCAGCGTTGCAAGCGGGGGGGCCAATGAGCAGTTCTTC. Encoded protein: CSVASGGANEQFF.

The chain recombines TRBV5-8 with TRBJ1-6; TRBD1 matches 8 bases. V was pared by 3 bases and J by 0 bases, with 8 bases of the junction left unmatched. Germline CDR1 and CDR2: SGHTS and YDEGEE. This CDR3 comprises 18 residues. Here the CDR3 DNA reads TGTGCCAGCAGCTCGATGTCAGGGGGCGGCTCCTATAATTCACCCCTCCACTTT. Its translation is CASSSMSGGGSYNSPLHF.

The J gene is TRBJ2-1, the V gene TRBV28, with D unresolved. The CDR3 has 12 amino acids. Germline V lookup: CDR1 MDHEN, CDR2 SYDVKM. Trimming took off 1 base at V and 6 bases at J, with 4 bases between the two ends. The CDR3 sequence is CASSLSINEQFF. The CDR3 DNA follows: TGTGCCAGCAGTTTATCCATCAATGAGCAGTTCTTC.

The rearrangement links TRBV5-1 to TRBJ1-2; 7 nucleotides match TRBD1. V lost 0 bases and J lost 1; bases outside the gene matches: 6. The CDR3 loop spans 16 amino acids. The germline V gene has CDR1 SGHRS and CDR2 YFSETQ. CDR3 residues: CASSLGGTELNYGYTF. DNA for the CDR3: TGCGCCAGCAGCTTGGGAGGGACAGAGCTTAACTATGGCTACACCTTC.

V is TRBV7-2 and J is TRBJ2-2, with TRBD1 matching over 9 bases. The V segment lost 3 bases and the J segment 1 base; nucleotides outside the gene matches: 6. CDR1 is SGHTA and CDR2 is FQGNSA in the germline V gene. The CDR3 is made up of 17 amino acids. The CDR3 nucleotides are TGTGCCAGCAGCTTCGAATGGGGACAGGGGAACACCGGGGAGCTGTTTTTT. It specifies CASSFEWGQGNTGELFF.

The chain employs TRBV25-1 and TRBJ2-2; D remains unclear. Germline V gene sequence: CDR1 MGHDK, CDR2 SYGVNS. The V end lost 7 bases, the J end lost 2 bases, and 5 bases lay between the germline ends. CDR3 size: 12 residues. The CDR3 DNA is TGTGCCAGCACCTTCAACACCGGGGAGCTGTTTTTT. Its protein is CASTFNTGELFF. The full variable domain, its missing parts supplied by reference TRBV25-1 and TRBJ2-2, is EADIYQTPRYLVIGTGKKITLECSQTMGHDKMYWYQQDPGMELHLIHYSYGVNSTEKGDLSSESTVSRIRTEHFPLTLESARPSHTSQYLCASTFNTGELFFGEGSRLTVL.

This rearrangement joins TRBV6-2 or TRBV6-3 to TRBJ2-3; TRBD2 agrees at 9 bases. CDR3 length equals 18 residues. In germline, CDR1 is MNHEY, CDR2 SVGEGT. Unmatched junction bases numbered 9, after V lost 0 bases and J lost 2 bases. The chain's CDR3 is CASSYSGRLAVYTDTQYF. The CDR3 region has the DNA TGTGCCAGCAGTTACTCGGGCCGACTAGCGGTATACACAGATACGCAGTATTTT.

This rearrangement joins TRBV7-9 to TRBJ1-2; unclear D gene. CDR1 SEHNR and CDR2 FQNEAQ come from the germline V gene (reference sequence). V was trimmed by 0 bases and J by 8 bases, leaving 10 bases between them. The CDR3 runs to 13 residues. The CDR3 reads CASSLATRVGYTF. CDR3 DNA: TGTGCCAGCAGCTTAGCGACGAGGGTAGGCTACACCTTC. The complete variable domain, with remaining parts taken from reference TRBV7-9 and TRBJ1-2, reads DTGVSQNPRHKITKRGQNVTFRCDPISEHNRLYWYRQTLGQGPEFLTYFQNEAQLEKSRLLSDRFSAERPKGSFSTLEIQRTEQGDSAMYLCASSLATRVGYTFGSGTRLTVV.

The CDR3 nucleotides read TGTGCCAGCAGCCAGGGGACAGGGTTATCCGGAAACACCATATATTTT. It codes for CASSQGTGLSGNTIYF. The rearrangement joins TRBV3-1 (or the pseudogene TRBV3-2) to TRBJ1-3; TRBD1 matches 9 bases. CDR3 size: 16 residues. Germline trimming cut 3 bases from V and 4 bases from J; bases unmatched to any gene: 7. The germline gives CDR1 LGHDT, CDR2 YNNKEL (reference sequence).

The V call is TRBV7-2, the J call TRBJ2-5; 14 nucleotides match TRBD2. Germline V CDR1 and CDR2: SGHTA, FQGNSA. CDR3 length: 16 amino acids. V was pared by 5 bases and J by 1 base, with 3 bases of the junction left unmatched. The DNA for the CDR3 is TGTGCCAGCAGCCGGACTAGCGGGGGGCCCCAAGAGACCCAGTACTTC. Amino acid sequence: CASSRTSGGPQETQYF. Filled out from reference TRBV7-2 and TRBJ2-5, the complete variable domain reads GAGVSQSPSNKVTEKGKDVELRCDPISGHTALYWYRQSLGQGLEFLIYFQGNSAPDKSGLPSDRFSAERTGGSVSTLTIQRTQQEDSAVYLCASSRTSGGPQETQYFGPGTRLLVL.

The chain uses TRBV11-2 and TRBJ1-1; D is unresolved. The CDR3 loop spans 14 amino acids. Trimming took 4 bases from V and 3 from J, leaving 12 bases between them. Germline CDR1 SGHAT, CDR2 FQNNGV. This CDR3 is CASSSRGMYTEAFF. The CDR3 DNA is TGTGCCAGCAGCTCCCGGGGAATGTACACTGAAGCTTTCTTT. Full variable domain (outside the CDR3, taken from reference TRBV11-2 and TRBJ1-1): EAGVAQSPRYKIIEKRQSVAFWCNPISGHATLYWYQQILGQGPKLLIQFQNNGVVDDSQLPKDRFSAERLKGVDSTLKIQPAKLEDSAVYLCASSSRGMYTEAFFGQGTRLTVV.

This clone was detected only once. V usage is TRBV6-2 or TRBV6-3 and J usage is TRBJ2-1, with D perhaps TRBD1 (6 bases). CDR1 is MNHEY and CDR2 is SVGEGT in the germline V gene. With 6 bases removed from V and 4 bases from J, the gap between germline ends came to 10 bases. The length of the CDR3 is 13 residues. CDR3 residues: CASSYGQYNEQFF. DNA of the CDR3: TGTGCCAGCAGCTATGGACAGTACAATGAGCAGTTCTTC.